Listed below are T cell receptor beta chains from one sample, sequenced in a study of cytomegalovirus exposure and HLA in healthy donors. Method: immunoSEQ multiplex PCR; TCRdb's copy keeps in-frame clones and lacks some. The sample includes roughly 200,000 clones, 80% seen only once; the top ten take about 0.63%. Sample: PBMCs. The receptors here all came from a boy between 10 and 17 years old in good health and CMV-seronegative. Each CDR3 is given with its conserved first and last residue. A D gene is named only where the DNA matches it firmly. Size is omitted from some rows. Given values are once, few, many or a class for expanded clones.

TRBD2,.,TRBV18,TRBJ2-7,TGTGCCAGCTCACCCGGGGGGACCCTAGCTCCAGAGCAGTACTTC,CASSPGGTLAPEQYF
TRBD2,.,TRBV5-4,TRBJ2-3,TGTGCCAGCACTCGGACTAGCGGGATGGATACGCAGTATTTT,CASTRTSGMDTQYF
TRBD1,few,TRBV30,TRBJ1-4,TGTGCCTGGAGACCAGGGGGCGACGAAAAACTGTTTTTT,CAWRPGGDEKLFF
.,.,TRBV30,TRBJ2-7,TGTGCCTGGAGTGCACGGTACTACGAGCAGTACTTC,CAWSARYYEQYF
TRBD2,.,TRBV5-1,TRBJ2-7,TGCGCCAGCAGCTTAACTAGCGGGAGTAACTACGAGCAGTACTTT,CASSLTSGSNYEQYF
TRBD1,.,TRBV11-3,TRBJ1-1,TGTGCCAGCAGCTCACAGGGGGCGCTTAACACTGAAGCTTTCTTT,CASSSQGALNTEAFF
.,.,TRBV5-1,TRBJ1-1,TGCGCCAGCAGCTTGGCCGGACACGGGACTGAAGCTTTCTTT,CASSLAGHGTEAFF
TRBD1,.,TRBV9,TRBJ2-1,TGTGCCAGCAGCGTAGGGCCAGACAGGGGCGACGAGCAGTTCTTC,CASSVGPDRGDEQFF
.,once,TRBV19,TRBJ1-1,TGTGCCAGTAGTATCGGGGGGGGCTACCCCATGAACACTGAAGCTTTCTTT,CASSIGGGYPMNTEAFF
TRBD2,.,TRBV7-2,TRBJ2-3,TGTGCCAGCAGCTTAGAGGGGACTAGCGGGAGGGGGACAGATACGCAGTATTTT,CASSLEGTSGRGTDTQYF
.,once,TRBV29-1,TRBJ1-1,TGCAGCGTATCAGGTGTGAACACTGAAGCTTTCTTT,CSVSGVNTEAFF
.,.,TRBV7-9,TRBJ1-4,TGTGCCAGCAGTTCGGGGGTTACAACTAATGAAAAACTGTTTTTT,CASSSGVTTNEKLFF
TRBD2,.,TRBV13,TRBJ2-3,TGTGCCAGCAGCTTCTCGGGGCTAGCGGGAGGGTTCGGCACAGATACGCAGTATTTT,CASSFSGLAGGFGTDTQYF
.,.,TRBV6-1,TRBJ2-2,TGTGCCAGCAGTGATTTCCTCCGGGGCACCGGGGAGCTGTTTTTT,CASSDFLRGTGELFF
.,few,TRBV9,TRBJ2-7,TGTGCCAGCAGCGCAGACCGGGGACAAAGGGGAGACTACGAGCAGTACTTC,CASSADRGQRGDYEQYF
.,.,TRBV21-1,TRBJ2-3,TGTGCCAGCAGCAAACCGTGCGGCCCCGGACTAGCCCCGATCACAGATACGCAGTATTTT,CASSKPCGPGLAPITDTQYF
TRBD2,.,TRBV7-8,TRBJ2-2,TGTGCCAGCAGCTTAGGAAGCGGGGGGGCCTTTCGCCCTGTGAACACCGGGGAGCTGTTTTTT,CASSLGSGGAFRPVNTGELFF
TRBD1,once,TRBV6-1,TRBJ2-2,TGTGCCAGCAGTGACCCGAGGGACAGTCGCGGCACCGGGGAGCTGTTTTTT,CASSDPRDSRGTGELFF
TRBD2,.,TRBV25-1,TRBJ2-3,TGTGCCAGCGAAGGGACTAGCGGGACTCCAAGCACAGATACGCAGTATTTT,CASEGTSGTPSTDTQYF
.,.,TRBV13,TRBJ1-3,TGTGCCAGCAGCTTAGAGCGTGGAGGTGGAAACACCATATATTTT,CASSLERGGGNTIYF
TRBD1,.,TRBV4-2,TRBJ1-1,TGTGCCAGCAGCCCCAGGGGACAGACTAACACTGAAGCTTTCTTT,CASSPRGQTNTEAFF
.,.,TRBV7-9,TRBJ1-6,TGTGCCAGCAGCGAGCCGGGGTTGTATAATTCACCCCTCCACTTT,CASSEPGLYNSPLHF
.,.,TRBV15,TRBJ2-5,TGTGCCACCAGCTCACAGGGTGGGCGCCAAGAGACCCAGTACTTC,CATSSQGGRQETQYF
TRBD2,.,TRBV7-2,TRBJ2-1,TGTGCCAGCAGCTTAGTTTCTCAGTCTGGCGGGAGAAGAGATGAGCAGTTCTTC,CASSLVSQSGGRRDEQFF
.,.,TRBV5-1,TRBJ2-5,TGCGCCAGCAGCACAGGGCCCTATTTCCAGCTTCGGGCCCAAGAGACCCAGTACTTC,CASSTGPYFQLRAQETQYF
TRBD1,.,TRBV19,TRBJ1-5,TGTGCCAGTACCCTCGACGGACAGGGATCAAATCAGCCCCAGCATTTT,CASTLDGQGSNQPQHF
.,.,TRBV15,TRBJ2-1,TGTGCCACCAGCAGAGATCCGGCGCGGAATGAGCAGTTCTTC,CATSRDPARNEQFF
.,.,TRBV4-3,TRBJ2-1,TGCGCCAGCAGCCAAGAAATAACAGTGAATGAGCAGTTCTTC,CASSQEITVNEQFF
.,.,TRBV29-1,TRBJ2-2,TGCAGCGTTCTCCTACATAAGACCAGCGACACCGGGGAGCTGTTTTTT,CSVLLHKTSDTGELFF
TRBD1,.,TRBV11-3,TRBJ2-3,TGTGCCAGCAGCCGTAGGGGGACAGATTTTTTAGATACGCAGTATTTT,CASSRRGTDFLDTQYF
.,few,TRBV11-3,TRBJ2-7,TGTGCCAGCAGCTTAGTACAGGGCCCCTCCTACGAGCAGTACTTC,CASSLVQGPSYEQYF
TRBD1,.,TRBV11-3,TRBJ2-3,TGTGCCAGCAGCGTTTCACAGGGGTATAGCACAGATACGCAGTATTTT,CASSVSQGYSTDTQYF
.,.,TRBV5-4,TRBJ1-2,TGTGCCAGCAGCTTGGTTTGGTCCGGGGGGCGGGATGGCTACACCTTC,CASSLVWSGGRDGYTF
.,few,TRBV19,TRBJ1-6,TGTGCCAGTACGAGGGGGGGTACTAATTCACCCCTCCACTTT,CASTRGGTNSPLHF
.,.,TRBV4-1,TRBJ2-5,TGCGCCAGCAGCCAAGTGAGGTCATTTGGGGCTGGACGGTCCCAGTACTTC,CASSQVRSFGAGRSQYF
TRBD2,.,TRBV6-1,TRBJ2-3,TGTGCCAGCAGTGAAGCGCTAGCGGGGGGGCCAGATACGCAGTATTTT,CASSEALAGGPDTQYF
.,.,TRBV6-6,TRBJ2-5,TGTGCCAGCAGTTACACCCAGGGGGAGGTAAGGGAGACCCAGTACTTC,CASSYTQGEVRETQYF